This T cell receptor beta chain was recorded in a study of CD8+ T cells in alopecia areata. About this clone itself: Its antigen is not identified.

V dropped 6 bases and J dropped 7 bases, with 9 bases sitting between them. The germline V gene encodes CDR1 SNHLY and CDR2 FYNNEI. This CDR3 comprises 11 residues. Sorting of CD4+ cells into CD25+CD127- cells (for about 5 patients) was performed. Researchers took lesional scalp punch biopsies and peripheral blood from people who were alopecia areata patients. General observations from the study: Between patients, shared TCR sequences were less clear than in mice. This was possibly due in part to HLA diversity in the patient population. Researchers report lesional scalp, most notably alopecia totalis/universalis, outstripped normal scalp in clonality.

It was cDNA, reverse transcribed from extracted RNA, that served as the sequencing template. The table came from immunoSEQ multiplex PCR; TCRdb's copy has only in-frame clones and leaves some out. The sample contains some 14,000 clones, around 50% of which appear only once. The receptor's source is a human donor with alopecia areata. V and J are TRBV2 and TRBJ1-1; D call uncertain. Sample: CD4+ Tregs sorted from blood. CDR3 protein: CASRVHGEAFF. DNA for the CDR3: TGTGCCAGCAGGGTGCATGGTGAAGCTTTCTTT.